A single sample is the source of the 17 T cell receptor beta chains below, sequenced in a study of long-term antiretroviral therapy in people with HIV. immunoSEQ v3.0 was run at survey level. The assay was immunoSEQ multiplex PCR, and TCRdb's table has in-frame clones only and misses some. This table holds 20,000 to 25,000 clones, 84% found once. The source was unsorted PBMCs, collected 0.5 years before starting antiretroviral therapy. These receptors were taken from a man aged 35 to 55 with HIV.

The chain has TRBV5-5 and TRBJ1-4; D is possibly TRBD1 (5 bases). From germline, CDR1 is SGHKS and CDR2 YYEKEE (reference sequence). V was clipped by 4 bases and J by 8 bases, with 21 bases between them. The CDR3 runs to 16 residues. The CDR3 nucleotides read TGTGCCAGCAGCCGATATGATGGGGCCACGGCCGAAAAACTGTTTTTT. Protein sequence: CASSRYDGATAEKLFF.

J is TRBJ2-3 and V is TRBV7-9; TRBD2 agrees at 13 bases. Per the germline V gene, CDR1 is SEHNR and CDR2 is FQNEAQ (reference sequence). V dropped 8 bases and J dropped 0; count of bases not matched to a gene: 11. The CDR3 extends over 18 amino acids. The CDR3 bases are TGTGCCAGCCCCCCTGTGACTAGCGGGGGGCGGAGCACAGATACGCAGTATTTT. Amino acid sequence: CASPPVTSGGRSTDTQYF.

This clone was observed once. The chain is built from TRBV7-2 and TRBJ2-2; D is unclear. The germline V gene has CDR1 SGHTA and CDR2 FQGNSA. CDR3 length: 14 residues. Trimming left V 8 bases short and J 6 bases short, with 16 bases between. CDR3 region: CASSLPSWSGELFF. CDR3 DNA: TGTGCCAGCTCTCTCCCCTCTTGGTCCGGGGAGCTGTTTTTT.

V usage is TRBV9 and J usage is TRBJ1-1; unclear D gene. Trimming took 0 bases from V and 4 from J, leaving 10 bases between them. The length of the CDR3 is 14 residues. Per the germline V gene, CDR1 is SGDLS and CDR2 is YYNGEE. The CDR3 protein is CASSVGGTATEAFF. The CDR3 DNA reads TGTGCCAGCAGCGTAGGTGGAACAGCCACTGAAGCTTTCTTT.

This CDR3 is CASRSGTGVGGEQYF. Here the CDR3 DNA reads TGTGCCAGCAGATCCGGGACAGGGGTGGGTGGCGAGCAGTACTTC. The rearrangement joins TRBV6-1 to TRBJ2-7, with 10 bases that match TRBD1. The germline CDR1 and CDR2 sequences are MNHNS and SASEGT. This CDR3 region has 15 residues. V was pared by 6 bases and J by 6 bases, with 11 bases of the junction left unmatched.

This sequence joins TRBV28 and TRBJ2-3; 10 bases fit TRBD2. Germline trimming cut 6 bases from V and 1 base from J; bases unmatched to any gene: 4. The CDR3 covers 15 residues. Germline assignment: CDR1 MDHEN and CDR2 SYDVKM. CDR3: CASSPGTSGTDTQYF. The CDR3 DNA follows: TGTGCCAGCAGCCCTGGGACTAGCGGCACAGATACGCAGTATTTT. The complete variable domain, with remaining parts taken from reference TRBV28 and TRBJ2-3, reads DVKVTQSSRYLVKRTGEKVFLECVQDMDHENMFWYRQDPGLGLRLIYFSYDVKMKEKGDIPEGYSVSREKKERFSLILESASTNQTSMYLCASSPGTSGTDTQYFGPGTRLTVL.

The V gene is TRBV7-9, the J gene TRBJ2-7, with no clear D. The CDR3 loop spans 14 amino acids. The germline gives CDR1 SEHNR, CDR2 FQNEAQ (reference sequence). V lost 5 bases, J lost 0 bases, and 11 bases lay in between. CDR3 coding DNA: TGTGCCAGCAGCAGTAACAGAGTCTCCTACGAGCAGTACTTC. Translated, it gives CASSSNRVSYEQYF.

This sequence joins TRBV9 and TRBJ2-1; no reliable D call. The germline V and J ends were trimmed by 0 bases and 6 bases, with 7 bases remaining between them. Germline CDR1 and CDR2: SGDLS and YYNGEE. This CDR3 is built from 13 residues. The CDR3 region is CASSVGSPNEQFF. CDR3 nucleotides: TGTGCCAGCAGCGTAGGATCTCCCAATGAGCAGTTCTTC.

This chain links TRBV10-1 with TRBJ2-5; TRBD2 aligns across 9 bases. V trimming: 4 bases; J trimming: 7 bases; junction bases outside the gene matches: 13. Germline CDR1 is WNHNN and CDR2 is SYGVQD (reference sequence). The CDR3 totals 16 residues. CDR3 loop: CASSGNSGGERGTQYF. The CDR3 DNA is TGCGCCAGCAGTGGAAATAGCGGGGGAGAACGGGGGACCCAGTACTTC.

The V and J genes are TRBV28 and TRBJ1-6; weak D call: TRBD1 (6 bases). Trimming took 3 bases from V and 1 from J, leaving 10 bases between them. Per germline, CDR1 MDHEN and CDR2 SYDVKM. CDR3 length equals 16 residues. The CDR3, as DNA: TGTGCCAGCAGTTTTGTCAGGGGTTCCTATAATTCACCCCTCCACTTT. Its translation is CASSFVRGSYNSPLHF.

The genes are TRBV19 and TRBJ2-7; TRBD2 matches at 7 bases. The V gene's germline CDR1 is LNHDA and CDR2 SQIVND (reference sequence). The CDR3 length is 13 residues. With 5 bases clipped from V and 3 bases from J, the junction kept 4 bases outside the gene matches. CDR3 nucleotide sequence: TGTGCCAGTAGTTCTGGCGGGGGCTACGAGCAGTACTTC. This sequence encodes CASSSGGGYEQYF.

This chain joins TRBV14 and TRBJ2-2; D remains unclear. V was trimmed by 0 bases and J by 6 bases, leaving 2 bases between them. The germline V gene encodes CDR1 SGHDN and CDR2 FVKESK. This CDR3 has 12 amino acids. The CDR3 protein is CASSQEAGELFF. For the CDR3, the DNA is TGTGCCAGCAGCCAAGAGGCCGGGGAGCTGTTTTTT.

This clone showed up just once. The chain recombines TRBV11-3 with TRBJ2-7; D is possibly TRBD2 (6 bases). Germline CDR1 reads SGHNT; CDR2 reads YENEEA. The CDR3 length is 12 residues. V dropped 2 bases and J dropped 5 bases, with 7 bases sitting between them. DNA of the CDR3: TGTGCCAGCAGCTTACGGGAGAACGAGCAGTACTTC. This encodes CASSLRENEQYF. Drawing the rest from reference TRBV11-3 and TRBJ2-7, the complete variable domain is EAGVVQSPRYKIIEKKQPVAFWCNPISGHNTLYWYLQNLGQGPELLIRYENEEAVDDSQLPKDRFSAERLKGVDSTLKIQPAELGDSAVYLCASSLRENEQYFGPGTRLTVT.

The rearrangement uses TRBV5-4 and TRBJ2-1; 7 bases agree with TRBD2. Trimming at V came to 2 bases and at J to 4 bases, leaving 6 bases not matched to a gene. The CDR3 has 15 amino acids. The germline CDR1 and CDR2 sequences are SGHNT and YYREEE (reference sequence). CDR3 sequence: CASSLDSGGYNEQFF. The CDR3 DNA reads TGTGCCAGCAGCTTAGATTCGGGGGGATACAATGAGCAGTTCTTC. The variable domain in full, completed from reference TRBV5-4 and TRBJ2-1, reads ETGVTQSPTHLIKTRGQQVTLRCSSQSGHNTVSWYQQALGQGPQFIFQYYREEENGRGNFPPRFSGLQFPNYSSELNVNALELDDSALYLCASSLDSGGYNEQFFGPGTRLTVL.

The V and J genes are TRBV2 and TRBJ2-7; either TRBD1 or TRBD2 may fit D (6 bases each). V was trimmed by 2 bases and J by 2 bases, leaving 10 bases between them. The CDR3 is 14 amino acids. The germline V gene has CDR1 SNHLY and CDR2 FYNNEI. The CDR3, as DNA: TGTGCCAGCAGTGAAAAGGGGGGTCCCTACGAGCAGTACTTC. Translation gives CASSEKGGPYEQYF.

The rearrangement joins TRBV2 to TRBJ2-5; D is possibly TRBD1 or TRBD2 (5 bases each). Between the trimmed V and J ends, which lost 2 bases and 7 bases, there was a span of 20 bases. The CDR3 contains 16 residues. Germline CDR1 and CDR2: SNHLY and FYNNEI. In DNA, the CDR3 is TGTGCCAGCAGTGAAAGGTTAGCAGGGAGAGTACGGACCCAGTACTTC. Its translation is CASSERLAGRVRTQYF.

The chain combines TRBV5-4 with TRBJ1-4; 7 positions agree with TRBD1. The CDR3 is made up of 16 amino acids. Germline CDR1 reads SGHNT; CDR2 reads YYREEE (reference sequence). After removal of 4 bases from V and 0 bases from J, the junction contained 6 bases not matched to a gene. For the CDR3, the DNA is TGTGCCAGCAGCCCGGGCGGACAGGCAACTAATGAAAAACTGTTTTTT. This translates into CASSPGGQATNEKLFF. The full variable domain, its missing parts supplied by reference TRBV5-4 and TRBJ1-4, is ETGVTQSPTHLIKTRGQQVTLRCSSQSGHNTVSWYQQALGQGPQFIFQYYREEENGRGNFPPRFSGLQFPNYSSELNVNALELDDSALYLCASSPGGQATNEKLFFGSGTQLSVL.